This TCR beta chain was sequenced in a study of shared clonotypes between healthy human individuals. Sequenced by immunoSEQ multiplex PCR; TCRdb stores in-frame clones only, minus some. The sample lists approximately 2.5 million clones; more than 85% were seen once. Germline V lookup: CDR1 ENHRY, CDR2 SYGVKD. V trimming: 6 bases; J trimming: 4 bases; junction bases outside the gene matches: 5. CDR3 length: 15 amino acids. The chain carries TRBV10-3 and TRBJ2-3, with TRBD1 matching 12 bases. The clonotype comes from a man between 18 and 29 years old in good health. Some clones in this sample may be carry-over from other donors' samples. The specimen was naive CD4+ T cells from PBMCs. Subset denoted: CD45RA+ positively selected. The CDR3 sequence: CAIRWDRGPADTQYF. DNA for the CDR3: TGTGCCATCAGATGGGACAGGGGGCCCGCAGATACGCAGTATTTT.